One and the same sample provided the 20 T cell receptor beta chains below, sequenced in a study of blood T cell repertoires in COVID-19. TCRdb's table, derived via immunoSEQ multiplex PCR, lists solely in-frame clones and lacks some. The table includes under 70,000 clones, around nine tenths detected once. The sequenced material came from peripheral blood. The receptors were sampled from a man over 45 with acute or convalescent COVID-19.

This clone was picked up one time. The chain has TRBV9 and TRBJ1-1, with TRBD1 as a possible D gene (5 bases). This CDR3 contains 13 residues. Trimming took off 4 bases at V and 1 base at J, with 8 bases between the two ends. Per the germline V gene, CDR1 is SGDLS and CDR2 is YYNGEE. As DNA, the CDR3 is TGTGCCAGCAGCTCTCAGGGGAACACTGAAGCTTTCTTT. Translated: CASSSQGNTEAFF.

For this clone: At the DNA level, this CDR3 is encoded by other sequences in the same sample as well. The chain carries TRBV20-1 and TRBJ2-1; 7 bases agree with TRBD2. V lost 3 bases to trimming and J lost 12 bases; unmatched junction nucleotides: 5. The V gene's germline CDR1 is DFQATT and CDR2 SNEGSKA (reference sequence). The CDR3 contains 11 residues. CDR3 region: CSASTSAVQFF. CDR3 nucleotides: TGCAGTGCTAGCACTAGCGCGGTGCAGTTCTTC.

The rearrangement links TRBV7-9 to TRBJ2-5; D is perhaps TRBD1 (6 bases). The CDR3 is 16 residues long. Germline V gives CDR1 SEHNR, CDR2 FQNEAQ (reference sequence). The ends were cut back, 7 bases at V and 0 bases at J, with 18 bases in the middle. The CDR3 protein is CASTLGPTGHQETQYF. The CDR3 DNA follows: TGTGCCAGCACCCTTGGCCCGACAGGTCACCAAGAGACCCAGTACTTC.

This sequence joins TRBV29-1 and TRBJ1-5; D is possibly TRBD1 (6 bases). V lost 6 bases and J 4 bases, leaving 13 bases between the germline ends. The CDR3 is made up of 13 amino acids. Germline CDR1 is SQVTM and CDR2 is ANQGSEA. DNA of the CDR3: TGCAGCGTGACCGGCGACAGGAATCAGCCCCAGCATTTT. It encodes CSVTGDRNQPQHF.

The V gene is TRBV5-4, the J gene TRBJ1-4, with 9 bases lining up with TRBD1. After removal of 0 bases from V and 3 bases from J, the junction contained 9 bases not matched to a gene. The CDR3 sequence is 18 residues long. CDR1 is SGHNT, CDR2 YYREEE, per germline (reference sequence). The CDR3 loop reads CASSLGPDRGKANEKLFF. CDR3 DNA sequence: TGTGCCAGCAGCTTGGGCCCCGACAGGGGGAAAGCTAATGAAAAACTGTTTTTT. Full variable domain (rest looked up from reference TRBV5-4 and TRBJ1-4): ETGVTQSPTHLIKTRGQQVTLRCSSQSGHNTVSWYQQALGQGPQFIFQYYREEENGRGNFPPRFSGLQFPNYSSELNVNALELDDSALYLCASSLGPDRGKANEKLFFGSGTQLSVL.

V and J are TRBV30 and TRBJ1-6; the D gene is possibly TRBD1 (6 bases). This CDR3 comprises 12 residues. Trimming left V 2 bases short and J 9 bases short, with 8 bases between. The germline gives CDR1 GTSNPN, CDR2 SVGIG (reference sequence). CDR3 sequence: CAWSWGPSPLHF. CDR3 DNA: TGTGCCTGGAGTTGGGGGCCTTCACCCCTCCACTTT.

This clone has just a few counts. The chain recombines TRBV2 with TRBJ2-2, with 7 bases that match TRBD1. Germline assignment: CDR1 SNHLY and CDR2 FYNNEI. V shed 1 base and J 1 base; nucleotides not matched to a gene: 6. The CDR3 contains 17 residues. The CDR3 region has the DNA TGTGCCAGCAGTGAAGGGGGAAGGGACAGGAACACCGGGGAGCTGTTTTTT. Residues: CASSEGGRDRNTGELFF.

The gene calls are TRBV19 and TRBJ2-1, with D maybe TRBD2 (6 bases). V dropped 3 bases and J dropped 0 bases, with 12 bases sitting between them. Germline-derived CDR1 and CDR2 are LNHDA and SQIVND (reference sequence). There are 16 residues in the CDR3. CDR3 amino acids: CASSMSGGSSYNEQFF. The DNA of the CDR3 is TGTGCCAGTAGTATGTCTGGGGGGAGCTCCTACAATGAGCAGTTCTTC. Full variable domain (remainder filled in from reference TRBV19 and TRBJ2-1): DGGITQSPKYLFRKEGQNVTLSCEQNLNHDAMYWYRQDPGQGLRLIYYSQIVNDFQKGDIAEGYSVSREKKESFPLTVTSAQKNPTAFYLCASSMSGGSSYNEQFFGPGTRLTVL.

V gene TRBV29-1 combines with J gene TRBJ2-1, with D possibly being TRBD2 (6 bases). This CDR3 is 14 amino acids long. CDR1 is SQVTM, CDR2 ANQGSEA, per germline. Deletions cut 1 base from V and 5 bases from J, with 12 bases between. The CDR3, as DNA: TGCAGCGTTGAAGGTCTAGGGGAGGACAATGAGCAGTTCTTC. Translation gives CSVEGLGEDNEQFF.

The V gene is TRBV11-2, the J gene TRBJ2-1; D call uncertain. Between the trimmed V and J ends, which lost 1 base and 0 bases, there was a span of 7 bases. The germline V gene encodes CDR1 SGHAT and CDR2 FQNNGV. This CDR3 region has 15 residues. DNA of the CDR3: TGTGCCAGCAGCTTAGTCGCGGCCTCCTACAATGAGCAGTTCTTC. It is translated as CASSLVAASYNEQFF.

The chain carries TRBV6-5 and TRBJ2-3; 9 bases match TRBD2. The J segment lost 2 bases and the V segment lost 3 bases, leaving 6 bases of the junction unmatched. The V gene's germline CDR1 is MNHEY and CDR2 SVGAGI. This CDR3 region has 16 residues. CDR3 in amino acids: CASSYSLAGITDTQYF. The CDR3 DNA reads as TGTGCCAGCAGTTATTCTCTAGCGGGGATCACAGATACGCAGTATTTT.

The chain carries TRBV11-2 and TRBJ2-7; D is possibly TRBD2 (6 bases). V dropped 4 bases and J dropped 3 bases, with 13 bases sitting between them. Germline lookup yields CDR1 SGHAT and CDR2 FQNNGV. CDR3 length equals 14 residues. CDR3 sequence reads: CASSSPRGRYEQYF. The CDR3 nucleotides are TGTGCCAGCAGCTCCCCGCGGGGACGCTACGAGCAGTACTTC.

The V and J genes are TRBV6-2 or TRBV6-3 and TRBJ1-1; D gene ambiguous. Germline V gives CDR1 MNHEY, CDR2 SVGEGT. The CDR3 is 12 residues long. The V end was cut by 4 bases, the J end by 1 base, with 4 bases between. As DNA, the CDR3 is TGTGCCAGCAGTTCCAGGAACACTGAAGCTTTCTTT. This translates into CASSSRNTEAFF.

V and J are TRBV21-1 and TRBJ1-1. TRBV21-1 counts as a pseudogene. The CDR3 has 13 amino acids. CDR3 DNA: TGTGCCAGCAGCAAAGATGGGACTTACCGCCCTTTCTTT. It specifies CASSKDGTYRPFF.

The chain couples TRBV5-1 to TRBJ2-2; D might be TRBD2 (5 bases). CDR3 length: 15 residues. The germline V gene encodes CDR1 SGHRS and CDR2 YFSETQ. V was shortened by 4 bases and J by 6 bases, with 16 bases between the two germline ends. CDR3 bases: TGCGCCAGCAGCCCCACTGAGGGTTTCCCCGGGGAGCTGTTTTTT. Protein: CASSPTEGFPGELFF.

The J gene is TRBJ1-1, the V gene TRBV7-8; D may be TRBD1 (6 bases). V shed 4 bases and J shed 8 bases, with 8 bases lying between them. Germline CDR1 reads SGHVS; CDR2 reads FQNEAQ. CDR3 size: 11 residues. The CDR3 DNA reads as TGTGCCAGCAGCTACACAGGGGAAGCTTTCTTT. It specifies CASSYTGEAFF.

The rearrangement links TRBV11-3 to TRBJ2-1, with D hard to call. V dropped 4 bases and J dropped 7 bases, with 8 bases sitting between them. The CDR3 totals 12 residues. Germline CDR1 and CDR2: SGHNT and YENEEA. The CDR3 DNA sequence: TGTGCCAGCAGCTCATTTCGGAATGAGCAGTTCTTC. Its translation is CASSSFRNEQFF.

This clone has only a few counts. The chain employs TRBV9 and TRBJ2-3; D possibly corresponds to TRBD1 (8 bases). From germline, CDR1 is SGDLS and CDR2 YYNGEE. CDR3 length equals 23 residues. Trimming took 3 bases from V and 3 from J, leaving 38 bases between them. The CDR3 spells CASSATPGQVLAATGRKTDTQYF. The CDR3 bases are TGTGCCAGCAGCGCAACCCCGGGACAGGTCCTAGCGGCAACTGGGAGGAAAACAGATACGCAGTATTTT.

This clone has a single count. The rearrangement joins TRBV27 to TRBJ1-2, with 7 nucleotides matching TRBD1. Losses at the gene ends were 3 bases for V and 4 bases for J; bases not matched to a gene: 8. The CDR3 extends over 15 amino acids. Germline CDR1 MNHEY, CDR2 SMNVEV (reference sequence). Here the CDR3 DNA reads TGTGCCAGCAGTTTCTTAACAGGGGAGGTCTATGGCTACACCTTC. Translating it yields CASSFLTGEVYGYTF.

V is TRBV27 and J is TRBJ2-3; D not resolved. Per germline, CDR1 MNHEY and CDR2 SMNVEV (reference sequence). The CDR3 covers 16 residues. The V gene lost 8 bases and the J gene lost 5 bases, with 23 bases spanning the gap. The CDR3, as DNA: TGTGCCAGCTCCGATTGGCCCGGGTCCTTTAGAGATACGCAGTATTTT. Its protein product is CASSDWPGSFRDTQYF.